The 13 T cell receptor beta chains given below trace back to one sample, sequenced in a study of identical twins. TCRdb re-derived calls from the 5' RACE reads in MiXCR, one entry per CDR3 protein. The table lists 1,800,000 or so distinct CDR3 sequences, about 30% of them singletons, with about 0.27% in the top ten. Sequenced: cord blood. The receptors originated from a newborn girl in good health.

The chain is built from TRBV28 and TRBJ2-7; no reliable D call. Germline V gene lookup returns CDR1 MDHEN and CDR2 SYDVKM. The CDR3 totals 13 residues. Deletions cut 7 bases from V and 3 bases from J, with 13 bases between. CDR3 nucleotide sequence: TGTGCCAGCAACCCGGGCAGCCTCTACGAGCAGTACTTC. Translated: CASNPGSLYEQYF.

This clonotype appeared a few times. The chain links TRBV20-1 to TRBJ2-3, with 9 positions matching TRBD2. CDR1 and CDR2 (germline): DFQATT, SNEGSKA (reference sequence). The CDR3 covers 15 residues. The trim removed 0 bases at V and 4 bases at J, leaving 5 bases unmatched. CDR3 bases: TGCAGTGCTAGAGAAGGAGCTAGCGGGGCAGATACGCAGTATTTT. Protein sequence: CSAREGASGADTQYF.

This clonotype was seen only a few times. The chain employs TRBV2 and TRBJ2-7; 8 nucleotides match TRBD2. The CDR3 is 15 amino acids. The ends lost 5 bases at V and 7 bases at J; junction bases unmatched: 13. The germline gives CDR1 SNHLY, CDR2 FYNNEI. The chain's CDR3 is CASSYLGLDLGEQYF. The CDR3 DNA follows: TGTGCCAGCAGTTACCTGGGACTAGACTTGGGAGAGCAGTACTTC.

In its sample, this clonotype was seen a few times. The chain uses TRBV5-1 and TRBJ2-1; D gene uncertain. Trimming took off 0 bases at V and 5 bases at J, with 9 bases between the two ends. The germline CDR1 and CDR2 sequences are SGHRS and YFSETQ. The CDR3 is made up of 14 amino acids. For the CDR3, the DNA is TGCGCCAGCAGCTTGGGGCAGTTCGACAATGAGCAGTTCTTC. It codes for CASSLGQFDNEQFF.

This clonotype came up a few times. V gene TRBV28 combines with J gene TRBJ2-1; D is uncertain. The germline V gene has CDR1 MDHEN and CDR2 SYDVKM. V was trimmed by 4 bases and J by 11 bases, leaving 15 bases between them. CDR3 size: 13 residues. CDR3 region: CASSYPTGLQQFF. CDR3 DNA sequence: TGTGCCAGCAGTTACCCCACGGGTCTACAGCAGTTCTTC.

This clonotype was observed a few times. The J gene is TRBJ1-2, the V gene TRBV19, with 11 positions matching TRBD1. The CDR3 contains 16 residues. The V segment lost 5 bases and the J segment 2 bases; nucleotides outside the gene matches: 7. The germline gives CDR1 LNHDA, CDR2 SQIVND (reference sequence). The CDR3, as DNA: TGTGCCAGTAGTCCGACGGACAGGGGGCGGAACTATGGCTACACCTTC. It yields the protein CASSPTDRGRNYGYTF.

This CDR3 reads CASSRILGQGASYTF. In nucleotides, the CDR3 is TGTGCCAGCAGCCGTATCCTTGGACAGGGGGCGAGCTACACCTTC. The chain carries TRBV27 and TRBJ1-2, with 11 positions matching TRBD1. This CDR3 comprises 15 residues. Germline values: CDR1 MNHEY, CDR2 SMNVEV (reference sequence). Trimming removed 6 bases from V and 9 bases from J; junction bases left unmatched: 12.

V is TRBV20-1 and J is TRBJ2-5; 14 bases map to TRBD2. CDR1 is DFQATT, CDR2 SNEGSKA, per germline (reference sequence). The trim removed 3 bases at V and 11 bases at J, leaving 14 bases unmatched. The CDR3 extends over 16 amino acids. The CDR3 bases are TGCAGTGCTAGCTCCGCCGGGACTAGCGGGGGTAATGAGCAGTACTTC. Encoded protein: CSASSAGTSGGNEQYF.

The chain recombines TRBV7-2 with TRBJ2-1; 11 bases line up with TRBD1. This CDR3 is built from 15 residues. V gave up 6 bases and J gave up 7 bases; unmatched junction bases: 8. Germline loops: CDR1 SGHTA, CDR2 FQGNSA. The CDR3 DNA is TGTGCCAGCAGGCAAGGGGACAGGGGGAATAATGAGCAGTTCTTC. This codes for CASRQGDRGNNEQFF.

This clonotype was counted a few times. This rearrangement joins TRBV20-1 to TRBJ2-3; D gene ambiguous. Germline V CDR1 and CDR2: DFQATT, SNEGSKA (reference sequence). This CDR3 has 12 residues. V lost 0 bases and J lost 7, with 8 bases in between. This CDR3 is CSAREWHNTQYF. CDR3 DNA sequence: TGCAGTGCTAGAGAATGGCACAATACGCAGTATTTT.

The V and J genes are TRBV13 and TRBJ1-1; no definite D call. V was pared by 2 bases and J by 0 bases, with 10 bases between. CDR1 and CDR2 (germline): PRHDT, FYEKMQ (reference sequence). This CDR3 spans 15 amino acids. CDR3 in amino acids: CASSLMGGLNTEAFF. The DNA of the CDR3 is TGTGCCAGCAGCTTAATGGGCGGGTTGAACACTGAAGCTTTCTTT.

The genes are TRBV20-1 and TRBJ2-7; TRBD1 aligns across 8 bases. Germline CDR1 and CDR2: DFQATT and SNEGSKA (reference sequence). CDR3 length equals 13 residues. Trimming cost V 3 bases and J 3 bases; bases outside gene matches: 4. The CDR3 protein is CSARLTGVYEQYF. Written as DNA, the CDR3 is TGCAGTGCTAGGCTGACAGGGGTCTACGAGCAGTACTTC.

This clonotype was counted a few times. CDR3 in amino acids: CATSARGTGGTDTQYF. As DNA, the CDR3 is TGTGCCACCAGTGCCAGAGGGACAGGGGGCACAGATACGCAGTATTTT. The J gene is TRBJ2-3, the V gene TRBV24-1; 10 nucleotides line up with TRBD1. The CDR3 runs to 16 residues. The germline V gene has CDR1 KGHDR and CDR2 SFDVKD. The ends lost 5 bases at V and 1 base at J; junction bases unmatched: 5.